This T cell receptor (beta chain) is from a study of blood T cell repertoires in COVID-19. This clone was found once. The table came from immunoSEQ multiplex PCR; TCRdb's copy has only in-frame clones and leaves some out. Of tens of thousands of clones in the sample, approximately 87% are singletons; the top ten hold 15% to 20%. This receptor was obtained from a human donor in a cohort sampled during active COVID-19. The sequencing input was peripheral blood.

The DNA for the CDR3 is TGTGCCAGCAGCGTAGTTGGGACTAGCAGTTCAGATACGCAGTATTTT. This encodes CASSVVGTSSSDTQYF. The chain links TRBV9 to TRBJ2-3; 9 bases are a match to TRBD2. This CDR3 is built from 16 residues. Looked up from germline, CDR1 is SGDLS and CDR2 is YYNGEE. The trim removed 0 bases at V and 4 bases at J, leaving 6 bases unmatched. The full variable domain, rest sourced from reference TRBV9 and TRBJ2-3, is DSGVTQTPKHLITATGQRVTLRCSPRSGDLSVYWYQQSLDQGLQFLIQYYNGEERAKGNILERFSAQQFPDLHSELNLSSLELGDSALYFCASSVVGTSSSDTQYFGPGTRLTVL.